These 9 T cell receptor beta chains came from one sample sequenced in a study of blood T cells in healthy people across ages (dated by TCRdb to the mid-2010s). The receptor library was made with 5' RACE. Sequencing took place on an Illumina HiSeq 2500. The second PCR ran for about 6 to 11 cycles and used a J-beta primer mix along with a sample-barcoded 5' primer. TCRdb took the public reads, trimmed them with fastp at Q25, ran MiXCR for clone calling and kept in-frame beta chains. All rows with the same CDR3 protein become a single entry with the most common DNA and genes. For this sample there are about 800,000 distinct CDR3 sequences; around 25% appear just once. Approximately 4% of the sample is held by the ten biggest clonotypes. These sequences were also reported in another study, on T cells of mothers and their children.

The source material was blood. The receptors originated from a boy under 18 in good health.

The V and J genes are TRBV28 and TRBJ2-1; 8 bases are a match to TRBD1. J lost 7 bases, V lost 5 bases, and 7 bases had no gene match. Germline CDR1 is MDHEN and CDR2 is SYDVKM. This CDR3 is built from 14 residues. The CDR3: CASSTRTGRNEQFF. As DNA, the CDR3 is TGTGCCAGCAGTACCCGGACAGGGAGGAATGAGCAGTTCTTC.

This sequence joins TRBV9 and TRBJ1-2; 7 nucleotides line up with TRBD1. In germline, CDR1 is SGDLS, CDR2 YYNGEE. V shed 0 bases, J shed 6 bases, and the junction held 11 bases outside the gene matches. This CDR3 has 16 amino acids. The CDR3 sequence: CASSVDGTTGPHGYTF. The DNA for the CDR3 is TGTGCCAGCAGCGTAGATGGCACGACAGGGCCCCATGGCTACACCTTC.

In this sample, this clonotype turned up a few times. The chain links TRBV6-5 to TRBJ1-2; the D is unclear. In germline, CDR1 is MNHEY, CDR2 SVGAGI. This CDR3 has 14 residues. Between the trimmed V and J ends, which lost 6 bases and 3 bases, there was a span of 14 bases. Written as DNA, the CDR3 is TGTGCCAGCAGCCGTAGCCCCGGGGACTATGGCTACACCTTC. Translation: CASSRSPGDYGYTF.

There are a few counts of this clonotype. V usage is TRBV20-1 and J usage is TRBJ2-3; D unresolved. This CDR3 spans 18 amino acids. Germline CDR1 and CDR2: DFQATT and SNEGSKA (reference sequence). Trimming shortened V by 1 base and J by 4 bases, and 24 bases separated the two germline ends. The CDR3 DNA reads as TGCAGTGCTAGAGCCATCACCAGAGACGACGCACGGTCAGATACGCAGTATTTT. Its translation: CSARAITRDDARSDTQYF.

This clonotype was found a few times. Written as DNA, the CDR3 is TGCAGCGTTGAAGATCGGGCTGCGAACACTGAAGCTTTCTTT. Translated: CSVEDRAANTEAFF. The gene calls are TRBV29-1 and TRBJ1-1; D gene unclear. The germline V gene has CDR1 SQVTM and CDR2 ANQGSEA. This CDR3 spans 14 amino acids. V lost 0 bases, J lost 1 base, and 9 bases lay in between. Looking up the rest from reference TRBV29-1 and TRBJ1-1 gives the full variable domain: SAVISQKPSRDICQRGTSLTIQCQVDSQVTMMFWYRQQPGQSLTLIATANQGSEATYESGFVIDKFPISRPNLTFSTLTVSNMSPEDSSIYLCSVEDRAANTEAFFGQGTRLTVV.

The table lists this clonotype with a few counts. The J gene is TRBJ1-3, the V gene TRBV2, with D possibly matching TRBD1 (6 bases). Deletions cut 1 base from V and 2 bases from J, with 9 bases between. CDR1 is SNHLY, CDR2 FYNNEI, per germline. The CDR3 runs to 15 residues. CDR3 sequence: CASSEEGGTGNTIYF. CDR3 coding DNA: TGTGCCAGCAGTGAAGAGGGGGGAACTGGAAACACCATATATTTT.

This clonotype was recorded once. The rearrangement uses TRBV11-2 and TRBJ2-7, with 11 bases that match TRBD2. The length of the CDR3 is 17 residues. CDR1 is SGHAT, CDR2 FQNNGV, per germline. V lost 5 bases to trimming and J lost 7 bases; unmatched junction nucleotides: 16. CDR3 region: CASSQGPGLADSGEQYF. CDR3 bases: TGTGCCAGCAGCCAGGGACCGGGACTAGCGGACTCAGGGGAGCAGTACTTC.

This clonotype was found a few times. J is TRBJ2-1 and V is TRBV6-2 or TRBV6-3; 12 nucleotides line up with TRBD1. The CDR3 loop spans 18 amino acids. Germline values: CDR1 MNHEY, CDR2 SVGEGT. V lost 2 bases to trimming and J lost 5 bases; unmatched junction nucleotides: 10. CDR3 amino acids: CASSYGYLGQGAHNEQFF. As DNA, the CDR3 is TGTGCCAGCAGTTACGGCTACCTGGGACAGGGGGCCCACAATGAGCAGTTCTTC.

There are a few counts of this clonotype. This sequence joins TRBV25-1 and TRBJ2-3, with TRBD2 matching over 10 bases. Trimming took 2 bases from V and 4 from J; bases not matched to a gene: 3. The CDR3 is made up of 15 amino acids. CDR1 is MGHDK, CDR2 SYGVNS, per germline. CDR3 sequence reads: CASSELAGAPDTQYF. The DNA of the CDR3 is TGTGCCAGCAGTGAACTAGCGGGAGCCCCAGATACGCAGTATTTT.